This T cell receptor (beta chain) stems from a study of shared clonotypes between healthy human individuals. Study overall: Used for every donor were three CD4 naive, three CD4 memory, two CD8 naive and one CD8 memory plate. Study-wide results and limits: What naive subsets generally showed was a larger estimated richness than memory subsets showed. Unshared clonotypes carried lower generation probabilities than those common to all four donors.

CDR3 length: 15 amino acids. In germline, CDR1 is SGDLS, CDR2 YYNGEE. The V end was cut by 0 bases, the J end by 1 base, with 7 bases between. Of note for this clone: Its antigen is still unknown. Other DNA sequences in this sample translate to the same CDR3.

Libraries were prepared by immunoSEQ multiplex PCR; TCRdb keeps only in-frame clonotypes and omits some of them. Among roughly 2 million clones, approximately 96% were seen once, and the ten largest hold over 0.1%. This chain joins TRBV9 and TRBJ2-2, with D hard to call. The sample taken for sequencing was naive CD4+ T cells sorted from blood. Specified subset: CD45RA+ positively selected. This TCR was recovered from a man between 18 and 35 years old in good health. CDR3 DNA sequence: TGTGCCAGCAGCGTAGTAGGGTGGAACACCGGGGAGCTGTTTTTT. Its translation is CASSVVGWNTGELFF.